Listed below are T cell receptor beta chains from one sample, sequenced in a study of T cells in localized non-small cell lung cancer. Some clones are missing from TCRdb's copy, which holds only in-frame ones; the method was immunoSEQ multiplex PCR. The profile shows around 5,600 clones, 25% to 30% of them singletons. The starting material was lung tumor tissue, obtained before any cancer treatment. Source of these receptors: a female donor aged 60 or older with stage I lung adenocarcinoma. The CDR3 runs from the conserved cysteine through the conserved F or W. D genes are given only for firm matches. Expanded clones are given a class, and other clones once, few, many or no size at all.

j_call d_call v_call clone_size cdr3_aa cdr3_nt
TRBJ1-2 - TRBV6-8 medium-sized CASSPPGVGGPGGYTF TGTGCCAGCAGTCCCCCGGGAGTGGGGGGACCTGGGGGCTACACCTTC
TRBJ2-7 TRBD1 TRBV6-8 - CASSLGGTGGYEQYF TGTGCCAGCAGTTTAGGAGGGACAGGGGGCTACGAGCAGTACTTC
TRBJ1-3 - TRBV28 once CASSPGGRSSGNTIYF TGTGCCAGCAGTCCCGGGGGCCGGAGCTCTGGAAACACCATATATTTT
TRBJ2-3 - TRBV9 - CASSSTGTDTQYF TGTGCCAGCAGCTCGACAGGCACAGATACGCAGTATTTT
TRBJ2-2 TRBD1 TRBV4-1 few CASSQYRDRGLPGTGELFF TGCGCCAGCAGCCAATACCGGGACAGGGGGCTTCCGGGTACCGGGGAGCTGTTTTTT
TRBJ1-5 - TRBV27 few CASSLSVGGNQPQHF TGTGCCAGCAGTTTGAGTGTAGGTGGCAATCAGCCCCAGCATTTT
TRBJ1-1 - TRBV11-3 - CASSLEARGGEAFF TGTGCCAGCAGCTTAGAGGCACGGGGTGGTGAAGCTTTCTTT
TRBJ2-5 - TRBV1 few CASSHGFGPQETQYF TGCGCCAGCAGCCATGGATTTGGTCCCCAAGAGACCCAGTACTTC
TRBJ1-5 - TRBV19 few CASSTILGYNQPQHF TGTGCCAGTAGTACCATCCTAGGGTACAATCAGCCCCAGCATTTT
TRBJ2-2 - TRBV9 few CASSLGVRGLNTGELFF TGTGCCAGCAGTTTAGGGGTGCGGGGCCTAAACACCGGGGAGCTGTTTTTT
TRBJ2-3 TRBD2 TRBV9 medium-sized CASSALAGVTDTQYF TGTGCCAGCAGCGCCCTAGCGGGAGTCACAGATACGCAGTATTTT
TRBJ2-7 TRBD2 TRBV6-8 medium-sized CASSYSRPSGSHEQYF TGTGCCAGCAGTTACTCTCGGCCTAGCGGGTCCCACGAGCAGTACTTC
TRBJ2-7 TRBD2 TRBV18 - CASSPGLDSYEQYF TGTGCCAGCTCACCAGGACTAGACTCCTACGAGCAGTACTTC
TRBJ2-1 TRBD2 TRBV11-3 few CASSLMTSGSNNEQFF TGTGCCAGCAGCTTGATGACTAGCGGGAGTAATAATGAGCAGTTCTTC
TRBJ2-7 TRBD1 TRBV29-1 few CSARIGTAAYEQYF TGCAGCGCCCGGATCGGGACAGCAGCCTACGAGCAGTACTTC
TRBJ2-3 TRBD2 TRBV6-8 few CASSYIGGLAGVGTDTQYF TGTGCCAGCAGTTACATAGGGGGACTAGCGGGAGTAGGGACAGATACGCAGTATTTT
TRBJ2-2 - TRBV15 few CATSRDYVSGELFF TGTGCCACCAGCAGAGATTATGTCTCCGGGGAGCTGTTTTTT
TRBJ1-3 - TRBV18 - CASSPSRAENTIYF TGTGCCAGCTCACCGTCCAGGGCCGAAAACACCATATATTTT
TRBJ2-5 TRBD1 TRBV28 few CASSPLSRQGGETQYF TGTGCCAGCAGTCCTCTATCACGACAGGGCGGAGAGACCCAGTACTTC
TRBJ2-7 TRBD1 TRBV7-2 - CASGQGYSYEQYF TGTGCCAGCGGACAGGGGTACTCCTACGAGCAGTACTTC
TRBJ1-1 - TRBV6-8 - CASSYSWVSGTDTEAFF TGTGCCAGCAGTTACTCTTGGGTCAGCGGCACAGACACTGAAGCTTTCTTT
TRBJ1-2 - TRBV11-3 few CASSYAGAYYGYTF TGTGCCAGCAGCTATGCGGGGGCATACTATGGCTACACCTTC
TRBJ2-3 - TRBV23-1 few CASSFGGITDTQYF TGCGCCAGCAGCTTCGGAGGGATCACAGATACGCAGTATTTT
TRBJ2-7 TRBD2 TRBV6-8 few CASSALGLPPGLEQYF TGTGCCAGCAGTGCCTTGGGACTACCGCCGGGCTTAGAGCAGTACTTC
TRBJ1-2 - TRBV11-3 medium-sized CASSLEGVGQHYGYTF TGTGCCAGCAGCTTAGAGGGGGTTGGGCAGCACTATGGCTACACCTTC
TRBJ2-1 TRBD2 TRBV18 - CASSPPSSGGFYNEQFF TGTGCCAGCTCACCACCGTCTAGCGGGGGCTTCTACAATGAGCAGTTCTTC
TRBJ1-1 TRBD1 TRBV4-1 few CASSQDYPRGDGTEAFF TGCGCCAGCAGCCAGGATTACCCCAGGGGGGATGGCACTGAAGCTTTCTTT
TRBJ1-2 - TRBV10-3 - CAISESPGRNGYTF TGTGCCATCAGTGAGTCGCCCGGGAGGAATGGCTACACCTTC
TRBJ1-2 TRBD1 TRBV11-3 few CASSLEGTGVGYTF TGTGCCAGCAGCTTGGAAGGGACAGGGGTCGGCTACACCTTC
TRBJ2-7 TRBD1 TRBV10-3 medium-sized CAISESGTGPGEQYF TGTGCCATCAGTGAGTCCGGGACAGGGCCGGGAGAGCAGTACTTC
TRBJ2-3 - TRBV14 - CASSHTDTQYF TGTGCCAGCAGTCACACAGATACGCAGTATTTT
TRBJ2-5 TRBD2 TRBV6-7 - CASSYGTSGSLGETQYF TGTGCCAGCAGTTACGGGACTAGCGGGAGTCTTGGTGAGACCCAGTACTTC
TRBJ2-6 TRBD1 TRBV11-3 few CASSSAGTGGTGANVLTF TGTGCCAGCAGCTCCGCCGGGACAGGGGGTACCGGGGCCAACGTCCTGACTTTC
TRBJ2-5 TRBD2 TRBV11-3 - CASSPSPGGRETQYF TGTGCCAGCAGCCCCTCCCCGGGGGGGCGGGAGACCCAGTACTTC
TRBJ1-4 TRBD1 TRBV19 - CASSAPGQGNEKLFF TGTGCCAGTAGTGCACCGGGACAGGGGAACGAAAAACTGTTTTTT
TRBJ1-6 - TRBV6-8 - CASSYIGGTPLHF TGTGCCAGCAGTTATATAGGGGGAACACCCCTCCACTTT
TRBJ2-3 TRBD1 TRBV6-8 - CASSEGQGAIDTQYF TGTGCCAGCAGCGAAGGACAGGGGGCTATAGATACGCAGTATTTT
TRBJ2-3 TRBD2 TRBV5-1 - CASSYPKREGDTQYF TGCGCCAGCAGCTACCCTAAGCGGGAAGGGGATACGCAGTATTTT
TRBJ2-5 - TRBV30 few CAWSIRERLQETQYF TGTGCCTGGAGTATACGAGAGCGACTCCAAGAGACCCAGTACTTC
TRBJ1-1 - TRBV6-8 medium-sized CASRDLSVIWETEAFF TGTGCCAGCAGGGACCTTTCAGTAATATGGGAAACTGAAGCTTTCTTT
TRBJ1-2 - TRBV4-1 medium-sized CASSQESNTPYGYTF TGCGCCAGCAGCCAAGAAAGTAACACGCCCTATGGCTACACCTTC
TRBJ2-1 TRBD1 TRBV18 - CASSPLRQGQGIYNEQFF TGTGCCAGCTCACCATTGCGACAGGGACAGGGGATATACAATGAGCAGTTCTTC
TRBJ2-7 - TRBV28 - CATRDTTYEQYF TGTGCCACCCGGGACACAACCTACGAGCAGTACTTC
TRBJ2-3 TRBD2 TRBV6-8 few CASSGDTDTQYF TGTGCCAGTAGCGGGGACACAGATACGCAGTATTTT
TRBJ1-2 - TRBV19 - CASSMKGGGYTF TGTGCCAGTAGTATGAAGGGAGGCGGCTACACCTTC
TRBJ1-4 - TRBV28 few CASSPLGRTTNEKLFF TGTGCCAGCAGTCCGCTCGGGAGGACAACTAATGAAAAACTGTTTTTT
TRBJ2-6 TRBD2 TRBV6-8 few CASSSGIGANVLTF TGTGCCAGCAGTAGCGGGATTGGGGCCAACGTCCTGACTTTC
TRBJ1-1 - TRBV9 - CASSVQPMNTEAFF TGTGCCAGCAGCGTACAACCAATGAACACTGAAGCTTTCTTT
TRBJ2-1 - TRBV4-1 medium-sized CASSTPSALYNEQFF TGCGCCAGCAGCACACCTTCCGCTCTCTACAATGAGCAGTTCTTC
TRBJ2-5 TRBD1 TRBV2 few CASSNLGGPREETQYF TGTGCCAGCAGCAACCTAGGGGGCCCAAGGGAAGAGACCCAGTACTTC
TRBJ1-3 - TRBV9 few CASSGENLAGNTIYF TGTGCCAGCAGTGGCGAGAACCTCGCTGGAAACACCATATATTTT